The rows below give T cell receptor beta chains drawn from one sample of a study of T cells after yellow fever vaccination. TCRdb re-derived calls from the 5' RACE reads in MiXCR, one entry per CDR3 protein. The data contain about 260,000 distinct CDR3 sequences, around 4.9% of them singletons. The material was CD4+ T cells sorted from PBMCs, obtained on the day of the yellow fever booster vaccination. The receptors stem from a young man who received the YFV17D yellow fever vaccine. Both conserved end residues are trimmed from each CDR3.

J: TRBJ2-5
V: TRBV12-3/TRBV12-4
CDR3: ASSLLAVLETQY

J: TRBJ1-2
V: TRBV4-3
CDR3: ASSRYQGDSINYGYT

J: TRBJ2-2
V: TRBV5-1
CDR3: ASSLRPETGELF

J: TRBJ2-5
V: TRBV9
CDR3: ASSVVGGNQETQY

J: TRBJ1-2
V: TRBV5-1
CDR3: ASSLSWGADDYGYT

J: TRBJ1-5
V: TRBV29-1
CDR3: SAQRGVGEPQH

J: TRBJ1-2
V: TRBV7-2
CDR3: ASSSGHPTLYGYT

J: TRBJ1-2
V: TRBV10-3
CDR3: AISPQQGNGYT

J: TRBJ2-3
V: TRBV6-4
CDR3: ASSVGTGEATDTQY

J: TRBJ1-5
V: TRBV7-9
CDR3: ASSLGAFGDQPQH

J: TRBJ2-1
V: TRBV5-1
CDR3: ASSLEGTQF

J: TRBJ2-7
V: TRBV3-1
CDR3: ASSQVSGNEQY

J: TRBJ1-2
V: TRBV5-1
CDR3: ASSLEMGSYT

J: TRBJ2-5
V: TRBV7-7
CDR3: ASSFSRGSGETQY

J: TRBJ2-5
V: TRBV18
CDR3: ASSRTGGGETQY

J: TRBJ1-1
V: TRBV5-1
CDR3: ASSPSGDTEAF

J: TRBJ2-3
V: TRBV5-1
CDR3: ASSSTAGGVTDTQY

J: TRBJ1-2
V: TRBV7-8
CDR3: ASSLAYRINYGYT

J: TRBJ2-7
V: TRBV6-2/TRBV6-3
CDR3: ASSYSRRSSYEQY

J: TRBJ1-2
V: TRBV20-1
CDR3: SAYSGQNYGYT

J: TRBJ2-7
V: TRBV5-1
CDR3: ASSLYVTDSLSYEQY

J: TRBJ2-5
V: TRBV18
CDR3: ASSPAGTEETQY

J: TRBJ2-3
V: TRBV18
CDR3: ASSLGDGQDTQY

J: TRBJ2-7
V: TRBV4-3
CDR3: ASSQERGGYEQY

J: TRBJ2-7
V: TRBV15
CDR3: ATSRDKAEQY

J: TRBJ2-3
V: TRBV28
CDR3: ASSLTSGGSDTQY

J: TRBJ2-1
V: TRBV5-1
CDR3: ASRSTGIAYNEQF

J: TRBJ2-1
V: TRBV5-6
CDR3: ASSFMGHNEQF

J: TRBJ1-3
V: TRBV6-2/TRBV6-3
CDR3: ASSTISEGTFGNTIY

J: TRBJ1-2
V: TRBV29-1
CDR3: SVDVRANYGYT

J: TRBJ2-5
V: TRBV5-1
CDR3: ASSFAGFQETQY

J: TRBJ1-5
V: TRBV4-1
CDR3: ASSPRDGNQPQH

J: TRBJ2-3
V: TRBV20-1
CDR3: SARNLRGTDTQY

J: TRBJ1-1
V: TRBV29-1
CDR3: SVEPFVNTEAF

J: TRBJ2-5
V: TRBV20-1
CDR3: SARSSAGTQY

J: TRBJ2-1
V: TRBV25-1
CDR3: ATLTSGAVEQF

J: TRBJ2-7
V: TRBV5-6
CDR3: ASSFVDRGYEQY

J: TRBJ2-5
V: TRBV10-3
CDR3: AISGGTSGAGETQY

J: TRBJ1-1
V: TRBV10-3
CDR3: AISAGRGTEAF

J: TRBJ1-2
V: TRBV11-2
CDR3: ASSLLSPRTANYGYT

J: TRBJ1-1
V: TRBV5-6
CDR3: ASSPEGTGNQRNTEAF

J: TRBJ2-5
V: TRBV28
CDR3: ASSRLQETQY